This TCR beta chain was retrieved from a study of blood T cell repertoires in COVID-19 (dated by TCRdb to the early 2020s). With regard to the full study: Samples covering the acute and convalescent phases of COVID-19 were provided by collaborators in the United States, Italy and Spain. Samples were obtained from the ongoing ImmuneRACE study (first 160 participants) and from about 1,300 subjects provided by 6 global collaborators. The dataset comprised deeply sampled blood TCRbeta repertoires from subjects exposed to, actively infected with, or recovered from COVID-19. HLA class I and class II types, where available, came from metadata supplied by the sample provider rather than from assay-based typing. The prospective study material was composed of cDNA or gDNA derived from T cells, B-cell-depleted T cells, or PBMCs. The repertoires were made available in a free public database intended to serve as a resource for research on the immune response to SARS-CoV-2. Sample metadata almost always included a de-identified subject ID, COVID-19 status, age in years and sex.

On this clone itself: The specificity of this receptor is unknown. Per-base qualities were not stored, and no clone one base away is much larger.

The germline V gene encodes CDR1 MDHEN and CDR2 SYDVKM. V sheds 6 bases and J sheds 6 bases, leaving 14 bases between their ends. From the cysteine through the phenylalanine, the CDR3 covers 13 amino acids. Kept here is only the CDR3 DNA, which spans 39 bases and is read in frame from base 1. Overall results and qualifications from the work: The quantity of clinical and demographic metadata differed by source and by participant and was supplied without curation.

The immunoSEQ Assay, a bias-controlled multiplex PCR, was used to amplify TCRbeta CDR3 regions from genomic DNA. On the study's bioinformatics: Nucleated cell counts per sample were estimated from amplification of reference gene primers within the assay. To quantify the absolute abundance of each unique TCRbeta CDR3 rearrangement, sequence reads were collapsed and filtered. For each sample, productive Simpson clonality was calculated by taking the square root of Simpson's diversity index across productive rearrangements. TCRdb holds this immuneACCESS table with in-frame rearrangements only. Some clones are missing; in checked studies, unresolved V genes explain under half, and the rest has no known cause. From that table come the V and J calls and clone size; the DNA was used to work out D and trimming. This sample holds 200,000 to 250,000 clones; around 86% were observed only once. About 4.5% of the sample belongs to the ten largest clones.

The collaborating institutions used their own protocols to collect whole blood in K2EDTA tubes. For TCRbeta analysis, collaborators shipped samples in one of three forms: frozen whole blood, isolated PBMCs, or DNA extracted from either of those sample types. The sequenced sample consisted of peripheral blood. The TCR was taken from a man aged 50 to 59 with acute or convalescent COVID-19. Here the chain combines TRBV28 and TRBJ1-1; confidence is insufficient to name the D gene. At the DNA level, the sequence is TGTGCCAGCAGCCCTCAGAGGTACGCTGAAGCTTTCTTT. Its translation is CASSPQRYAEAFF.